The 32 T cell receptor beta chains below all came from one sample that was sequenced in a study of T cells after yellow fever vaccination. MiXCR was run by TCRdb on the 5' RACE reads, yielding one entry per CDR3 protein. The sample shows under 400,000 distinct CDR3 sequences, around a tenth of them seen only once. The sample was PBMCs, taken on the day of the first yellow fever vaccination. The receptors derive from a man between 18 and 29 years old who received the YFV17D yellow fever vaccine.

This clonotype has a handful of counts. The gene calls are TRBV6-1 and TRBJ2-5, with a possible D match to TRBD2 (6 bases). Germline CDR1 reads MNHNS; CDR2 reads SASEGT. CDR3 size: 16 residues. The V gene lost 5 bases and the J gene lost 4 bases, with 20 bases spanning the gap. In nucleotides, the CDR3 is TGTGCCAGCAGTCCCACGGGAGTTGGGAGTCCAGAGACCCAGTACTTC. Encoded protein: CASSPTGVGSPETQYF.

The chain combines TRBV19 with TRBJ1-1; D remains ambiguous. CDR1 and CDR2 from the germline V gene are LNHDA and SQIVND (reference sequence). V was trimmed by 1 base and J by 1 base, leaving 7 bases between them. The CDR3 totals 14 residues. CDR3 in amino acids: CASSIARGNTEAFF. Here the CDR3 DNA reads TGTGCCAGTAGTATAGCGCGGGGGAACACTGAAGCTTTCTTT.

The chain recombines TRBV12-3 or TRBV12-4 with TRBJ2-5; D gene uncertain. This CDR3 has 14 residues. V was cut by 6 bases and J by 0 bases, with 11 bases left in between. The CDR3 region has the DNA TGTGCCAGCAGCCCTAGACTTTACCAAGAGACCCAGTACTTC. Translating gives CASSPRLYQETQYF.

This clonotype has just a few counts. The chain combines TRBV29-1 with TRBJ2-7, with D possibly matching TRBD1 (6 bases). V was trimmed by 6 bases and J by 6 bases, leaving 12 bases between them. The germline V gene has CDR1 SQVTM and CDR2 ANQGSEA. The CDR3 contains 11 residues. CDR3 DNA sequence: TGCAGCGTCACCAGGGGAGTCGAGCAGTACTTC. Translated: CSVTRGVEQYF.

This chain links TRBV2 with TRBJ2-3, with TRBD2 matching over 12 bases. V gave up 3 bases and J gave up 2 bases; unmatched junction bases: 3. Germline V gene lookup returns CDR1 SNHLY and CDR2 FYNNEI. This CDR3 contains 16 residues. The CDR3 bases are TGTGCCAGCAGTGAGACTAGCGGGGGTATCACAGATACGCAGTATTTT. Amino acids: CASSETSGGITDTQYF. The whole variable domain, filled in from reference TRBV2 and TRBJ2-3, reads EPEVTQTPSHQVTQMGQEVILRCVPISNHLYFYWYRQILGQKVEFLVSFYNNEISEKSEIFDDQFSVERPDGSNFTLKIRSTKLEDSAMYFCASSETSGGITDTQYFGPGTRLTVL.

This clonotype has more than one count but fewer than ten. The rearrangement uses TRBV6-2 or TRBV6-3 and TRBJ1-2; D is uncertain. Deletions cut 5 bases from V and 8 bases from J, with 12 bases between. The CDR3 contains 12 residues. Germline assignment: CDR1 MNHEY and CDR2 SVGEGT. The CDR3 sequence: CASSLELGGYTF. CDR3 nucleotides: TGTGCCAGCAGTCTCGAGCTGGGGGGCTACACCTTC.

A few counts support this clonotype. The chain uses TRBV7-3 and TRBJ2-2; 9 bases are shared with TRBD2. The CDR3 runs to 15 residues. V lost 6 bases to trimming and J lost 1 base; unmatched junction nucleotides: 3. Per germline, CDR1 SGHTA and CDR2 FQGTGA. CDR3 sequence: CASRNSGGNTGELFF. In DNA, the CDR3 is TGTGCCAGCAGGAATAGCGGGGGGAACACCGGGGAGCTGTTTTTT.

This chain uses TRBV7-9 with TRBJ1-1; D is uncertain. Germline lookup yields CDR1 SEHNR and CDR2 FQNEAQ (reference sequence). Trimming removed 0 bases at V and 4 bases at J, with 6 bases between. The length of the CDR3 is 13 residues. The CDR3 here is CASSLAVTTEAFF. The CDR3 DNA is TGTGCCAGCAGCTTAGCTGTTACCACTGAAGCTTTCTTT.

This clonotype was detected a few times. The chain recombines TRBV5-4 with TRBJ2-5; maybe TRBD2 (6 bases). Germline CDR1 is SGHNT and CDR2 is YYREEE (reference sequence). V was trimmed by 4 bases and J by 2 bases, leaving 9 bases between them. This CDR3 has 13 amino acids. CDR3 in amino acids: CASSTSMQETQYF. CDR3 nucleotides: TGTGCCAGCAGCACTAGCATGCAAGAGACCCAGTACTTC. Looking up the rest from reference TRBV5-4 and TRBJ2-5 gives the full variable domain: ETGVTQSPTHLIKTRGQQVTLRCSSQSGHNTVSWYQQALGQGPQFIFQYYREEENGRGNFPPRFSGLQFPNYSSELNVNALELDDSALYLCASSTSMQETQYFGPGTRLLVL.

The chain uses TRBV4-2 and TRBJ2-3; 7 bases fit TRBD2. The CDR3 extends over 16 amino acids. Germline-derived CDR1 and CDR2 are LGHNA and YNFKEQ. With 4 bases clipped from V and 0 bases from J, the junction kept 7 bases outside the gene matches. The CDR3 is CASSPKLAPSTDTQYF. CDR3 bases: TGTGCCAGCAGCCCGAAACTAGCGCCCAGCACAGATACGCAGTATTTT.

This clonotype was found a few times. V and J are TRBV7-2 and TRBJ2-6, with no clear D. The CDR3 contains 15 residues. The V gene's germline CDR1 is SGHTA and CDR2 FQGNSA. V dropped 3 bases and J dropped 0 bases, with 6 bases sitting between them. The CDR3 protein is CASSLYYSGANVLTF. As DNA, the CDR3 is TGTGCCAGCAGCTTGTACTACTCTGGGGCCAACGTCCTGACTTTC. Full variable domain (rest looked up from reference TRBV7-2 and TRBJ2-6): GAGVSQSPSNKVTEKGKDVELRCDPISGHTALYWYRQSLGQGLEFLIYFQGNSAPDKSGLPSDRFSAERTGGSVSTLTIQRTQQEDSAVYLCASSLYYSGANVLTFGAGSRLTVL.

This clonotype showed up just a few times. This chain links TRBV18 with TRBJ2-7; D may be TRBD1 (6 bases). The CDR3 spans 13 residues. The V gene lost 3 bases and the J gene lost 3 bases, with 9 bases spanning the gap. CDR1 KGHSH and CDR2 LQKENI come from the germline V gene. CDR3 region: CASSPYRVYEQYV. CDR3 coding DNA: TGTGCCAGCTCACCTTACAGGGTCTACGAGCAGTACGTC.

The chain joins TRBV29-1 to TRBJ1-1, with D tentatively TRBD1 (6 bases). CDR3 length equals 13 residues. Germline V lookup: CDR1 SQVTM, CDR2 ANQGSEA. Between the trimmed V and J ends, which lost 7 bases and 4 bases, there was a span of 16 bases. The CDR3 DNA is TGCAGCGCGGGCTCAGGGGTTCCCACTGAAGCTTTCTTT. Amino acids: CSAGSGVPTEAFF.

This clonotype was observed a handful of times. CDR3: CASTQGAGGNQPQHF. For the CDR3, the DNA is TGTGCCAGTACCCAGGGGGCGGGGGGGAATCAGCCCCAGCATTTT. The chain is built from TRBV19 and TRBJ1-5, with TRBD1 matching over 8 bases. The CDR3 runs to 15 residues. V lost 7 bases and J lost 4; bases outside the gene matches: 9. Germline CDR1 reads LNHDA; CDR2 reads SQIVND (reference sequence).

This clonotype was found many times. The chain recombines TRBV7-2 with TRBJ2-1; D ambiguous. The CDR3 consists of 12 residues. Germline-derived CDR1 and CDR2 are SGHTA and FQGNSA. Between the trimmed V and J ends, which lost 3 bases and 9 bases, there was a span of 9 bases. For the CDR3, the DNA is TGTGCCAGCAGCTTGGTTCTTGGTGAGCAGTTCTTC. It translates to CASSLVLGEQFF.

The chain joins TRBV7-8 to TRBJ2-5, with TRBD2 matching over 14 bases. The V gene end was trimmed by 5 bases and the J gene end by 4 bases; junction bases not matched to a gene: 9. Germline CDR1 and CDR2: SGHVS and FQNEAQ. CDR3 size: 17 residues. This CDR3 is CASSGRLAGGRRETQYF. As DNA, the CDR3 is TGTGCCAGCAGCGGGAGACTAGCGGGGGGGCGACGAGAGACCCAGTACTTC.

This clonotype has ten or more counts. The rearrangement uses TRBV5-1 and TRBJ2-6; D gene uncertain. V lost 0 bases, J lost 0 bases, and 10 bases lay in between. Germline V gives CDR1 SGHRS, CDR2 YFSETQ. CDR3 length: 17 residues. The DNA for the CDR3 is TGCGCCAGCAGCTTGGGCTTGGGGTTCTCTGGGGCCAACGTCCTGACTTTC. Its protein product is CASSLGLGFSGANVLTF.

The chain links TRBV7-8 to TRBJ2-7, with D possibly called TRBD1 or TRBD2 (5 bases each). Looked up from germline, CDR1 is SGHVS and CDR2 is FQNEAQ. V lost 2 bases to trimming and J lost 6 bases, with 17 bases between them. The CDR3 consists of 15 residues. The CDR3 DNA is TGTGCCAGCAGCTTATTACTTGGGACGGAGTTCGAGCAGTACTTC. Protein sequence: CASSLLLGTEFEQYF.

The chain recombines TRBV29-1 with TRBJ1-4; D call uncertain. V was shortened by 7 bases and J by 5 bases, with 11 bases between the two germline ends. From germline, CDR1 is SQVTM and CDR2 ANQGSEA. This CDR3 has 12 amino acids. The CDR3 bases are TGCAGCGCGGTTATGGAGAATGAAAAACTGTTTTTT. The encoded protein is CSAVMENEKLFF.

This clonotype was seen repeatedly, ten times or more. The chain employs TRBV5-1 and TRBJ1-1, with 8 bases lining up with TRBD1. Trimming at V came to 2 bases and at J to 6 bases, leaving 9 bases not matched to a gene. This CDR3 is built from 15 residues. Germline CDR1 reads SGHRS; CDR2 reads YFSETQ. This CDR3 is CASSLMQQGVAEAFF. CDR3 nucleotide sequence: TGCGCCAGCAGCTTAATGCAACAGGGGGTCGCTGAAGCTTTCTTT.

J is TRBJ2-1 and V is TRBV5-1; TRBD2 matches at 10 bases. CDR1 is SGHRS, CDR2 YFSETQ, per germline. The V segment lost 4 bases and the J segment 8 bases; nucleotides outside the gene matches: 6. CDR3 length: 14 amino acids. Written as DNA, the CDR3 is TGCGCCAGCAGCATCGGACTAGCGGTAGATGAGCAGTTCTTC. Amino acids: CASSIGLAVDEQFF.

V is TRBV20-1 and J is TRBJ2-1; perhaps TRBD2 as D (5 bases). The V end was cut by 7 bases, the J end by 8 bases, with 18 bases between. Germline lookup yields CDR1 DFQATT and CDR2 SNEGSKA (reference sequence). CDR3 size: 13 residues. The CDR3 region is CSVGRSPEDEQFF. The CDR3 DNA reads as TGCAGTGTTGGCCGTTCACCGGAGGATGAGCAGTTCTTC.

This clonotype was observed a single time. A clone one base away is much larger, so this may be a read error. The rearrangement uses TRBV5-1 and TRBJ2-7; 8 nucleotides line up with TRBD2. Germline CDR1 reads SGHRS; CDR2 reads YFSETQ. V dropped 5 bases and J dropped 1; count of bases not matched to a gene: 11. The CDR3 covers 16 residues. The CDR3 is CASSPGVAGQSYEQYF. The CDR3 nucleotides are TGCGCCAGCAGTCCGGGGGTAGCGGGGCAGTCCTACGAGCAGTACTTC.

The gene calls are TRBV10-3 and TRBJ1-3; TRBD1 might be the D (5 bases). This CDR3 contains 16 residues. The V gene's germline CDR1 is ENHRY and CDR2 SYGVKD. V was shortened by 7 bases and J by 5 bases, with 21 bases between the two germline ends. The CDR3, as DNA: TGTGCCATCACAAACGACGAGGGGCTCTTCAGAAACACCATATATTTT. Translating it yields CAITNDEGLFRNTIYF.

This clonotype was seen more than once but under ten times. The CDR3 is CASSSQRGNQPQHF. In nucleotides, the CDR3 is TGTGCCAGCAGCTCTCAACGGGGCAATCAGCCCCAGCATTTT. The chain joins TRBV5-5 to TRBJ1-5; D is ambiguous. The CDR3 runs to 14 residues. The germline gives CDR1 SGHKS, CDR2 YYEKEE (reference sequence). V shed 3 bases and J shed 2 bases, with 9 bases lying between them.

This clonotype was seen a few times. This chain links TRBV12-3 or TRBV12-4 with TRBJ1-2; the D gene is possibly TRBD1 (6 bases). The CDR3 totals 12 residues. The V end was cut by 6 bases, the J end by 4 bases, with 9 bases between. The chain's CDR3 is CASSTGFYGYTF. The CDR3, as DNA: TGTGCCAGCAGCACAGGGTTCTATGGCTACACCTTC.

The V and J genes are TRBV6-1 and TRBJ1-2; 8 positions match TRBD1. The CDR3 spans 13 residues. Losses at the gene ends were 7 bases for V and 6 bases for J; bases not matched to a gene: 7. Germline lookup yields CDR1 MNHNS and CDR2 SASEGT. The CDR3 is CASKRQGFDGYTF. The CDR3 DNA reads as TGTGCCAGCAAGCGACAGGGGTTCGATGGCTACACCTTC.

This clonotype was recorded at least ten times. This rearrangement joins TRBV5-1 to TRBJ2-7; a weak D match, TRBD2 (6 bases). Trimming took off 0 bases at V and 2 bases at J, with 9 bases between the two ends. Germline V gene sequence: CDR1 SGHRS, CDR2 YFSETQ. The CDR3 is made up of 14 amino acids. The CDR3 here is CASSLGSGAYEQYV. The CDR3 coding sequence is TGCGCCAGCAGCTTGGGTAGCGGCGCCTACGAGCAGTACGTC.

This clonotype was seen more than once but under ten times. The chain is built from TRBV7-9 and TRBJ2-7, with D possibly being TRBD2 (6 bases). Trimming pared 5 bases from V and 4 bases from J, leaving 9 bases between. Germline CDR1 is SEHNR and CDR2 is FQNEAQ (reference sequence). This CDR3 comprises 12 residues. CDR3 nucleotide sequence: TGTGCCAGCAGCGCGGGAACATACGAGCAGTACGTC. It codes for CASSAGTYEQYV.

This clonotype was counted between two and nine times. This rearrangement joins TRBV5-1 to TRBJ2-7; D is unclear. The CDR3 totals 15 residues. Germline values: CDR1 SGHRS, CDR2 YFSETQ. V dropped 1 base and J dropped 2 bases, with 13 bases sitting between them. The CDR3 DNA reads TGCGCCAGCAGCTTGAATGGTTTGGGGACCTACGAGCAGTACGTC. It encodes CASSLNGLGTYEQYV.

This clonotype was picked up a small number of times. This chain links TRBV2 with TRBJ2-2; 8 nucleotides line up with TRBD2. The CDR3 is made up of 15 amino acids. Looked up from germline, CDR1 is SNHLY and CDR2 is FYNNEI. V shed 2 bases, J shed 3 bases, and the junction held 2 bases outside the gene matches. CDR3 sequence reads: CASSESGGHTGELFF. The CDR3 DNA reads as TGTGCCAGCAGTGAATCGGGGGGGCACACCGGGGAGCTGTTTTTT.

This clonotype turned up a few times. The rearrangement uses TRBV9 and TRBJ1-2; 8 bases fit TRBD1. The CDR3 sequence is 15 residues long. The germline gives CDR1 SGDLS, CDR2 YYNGEE. Unmatched junction bases numbered 9, after V lost 4 bases and J lost 4 bases. CDR3 protein: CASSRRQGPTYGYTF. The DNA of the CDR3 is TGTGCCAGCAGCCGTCGACAGGGGCCTACCTATGGCTACACCTTC.